A selection of T cell receptor beta chains follows, all from one sample in a study of T cell responses to AZD1222 COVID-19 vaccine. Sequencing was performed with immunoSEQ multiplex PCR; in TCRdb, only in-frame clones are kept and a portion is missing. The table lists over 100,000 clones, about 88% of them singletons. Sequenced here: peripheral blood, sampled on day 0 of AZD1222 vaccination. All receptors come from an adult in good health. The CDR3 runs from the conserved cysteine through the conserved F or W. D genes are given only for firm matches. Part of the rows lack a size; the others show once, few, many or a class for expanded clones.

V	J	D	size	DNA	CDR3
TRBV6-1	TRBJ1-4	.	.	TGTGCCAGCAGTGCGTCAAGAAGATTGGACAGCTTTAATGAAAAACTGTTTTTT	CASSASRRLDSFNEKLFF
TRBV10-2	TRBJ1-1	.	.	TGCGCCAGCAGTGAAGGGAGGGGCACTGAAGCTTTCTTT	CASSEGRGTEAFF
TRBV11-2	TRBJ2-7	TRBD1	.	TGTGCCAGCAGCTTGGGACAGGGCTTGTACGAGCAGTACTTC	CASSLGQGLYEQYF
TRBV19	TRBJ1-5	.	.	TGTGCCAGTAATGTGGCAGGGAATCAGCCCCAGCATTTT	CASNVAGNQPQHF
TRBV7-8	TRBJ1-5	.	.	TGTGCCAGCAGCTTAGGCACAGTAAATCAGCCCCAGCATTTT	CASSLGTVNQPQHF
TRBV28	TRBJ1-4	.	once	TGTGCCAGCAGAGCGACAGGACCAACTAATGAAAAACTGTTTTTT	CASRATGPTNEKLFF
TRBV9	TRBJ2-3	TRBD2	.	TGTGCCAGCAGCGGGGGGAGCGCCCGGACTAGGGGCCAAGATACGCAGTATTTT	CASSGGSARTRGQDTQYF
TRBV28	TRBJ1-2	TRBD1	.	TGTGCCAGCAGACAATCAGGACAGGGGTATGGCTACACCTTC	CASRQSGQGYGYTF
TRBV18	TRBJ2-1	.	few	TGTGCCAGCTCACCACGGCCGATGAGCTCCTACAATGAGCAGTTCTTC	CASSPRPMSSYNEQFF
TRBV24-1	TRBJ1-5	.	.	TGTGCCACTCAAGGGGGGGGCAATCAGCCCCAGCATTTT	CATQGGGNQPQHF
TRBV6-1	TRBJ2-7	.	.	TGTGCCAGCAGCATAGGAGGAACCTACGAGCAGTACTTC	CASSIGGTYEQYF
TRBV9	TRBJ2-3	TRBD2	.	TGTGCCAGCAGCGTGGGGACTATCCGCACAGATACGCAGTATTTT	CASSVGTIRTDTQYF
TRBV5-5	TRBJ2-7	TRBD2	.	TGTGCCAGCAGCCCCCTCCGGGGGGGTTCCTACGAGCAGTACTTC	CASSPLRGGSYEQYF
TRBV28	TRBJ2-6	.	.	TGTGCCAGCACCTTACAGGGCCCTGGGGCCAACGTCCTGACTTTC	CASTLQGPGANVLTF
TRBV6-1	TRBJ1-1	.	.	TGTGCCAGCAGTGAGGTCCCCCGGGCTGAAGCTTTCTTT	CASSEVPRAEAFF
TRBV24-1	TRBJ2-1	.	.	TGTGCCACCAGTGATTGGGGCAGTTACAATGAGCAGTTCTTC	CATSDWGSYNEQFF
TRBV9	TRBJ2-3	TRBD2	.	TGTGCCAGCAGCGTTCTGGGAGGGAGCAAAGATACGCAGTATTTT	CASSVLGGSKDTQYF
TRBV24-1	TRBJ2-7	.	few	TGTGCCACCAGTGAAGCCGGGACGGGTTCCTACGAGCAGTACTTC	CATSEAGTGSYEQYF
TRBV3-1/TRBV3-2	TRBJ2-3	TRBD2	.	TGTGCCAGCAGCCGGGGACTAGCGGGACTCACAGATACGCAGTATTTT	CASSRGLAGLTDTQYF
TRBV19	TRBJ2-5	.	.	TGTGCCAGTAGTATTAACGGACCCCCAGGAAGGGAGACCCAGTACTTC	CASSINGPPGRETQYF
TRBV7-3	TRBJ2-2	.	.	TGTGCCAGCAGCCCACAGGTGAACACCGGGGAGCTGTTTTTT	CASSPQVNTGELFF
TRBV11-2	TRBJ1-6	.	.	TGTGCCAGCAGGCGGCAGGGTGGATCACCCCTCCACTTT	CASRRQGGSPLHF
TRBV9	TRBJ1-3	.	few	TGTGCCAGCAGCGTAACTGGAACCCCTGGAAACACCATATATTTT	CASSVTGTPGNTIYF
TRBV19	TRBJ2-5	.	.	TGTGCCAGTAATCCCGGGGGCTCCCAGACCCAGTACTTC	CASNPGGSQTQYF
TRBV19	TRBJ2-7	.	.	TGTGCCAGTAGTATCGGAGCCTCCTACGAGCAGTACTTC	CASSIGASYEQYF
TRBV30	TRBJ2-5	.	.	TGTGCCTGGAGTACCGGAACGAAAGAGACCCAGTACTTC	CAWSTGTKETQYF
TRBV4-2	TRBJ2-5	TRBD2	.	TGTGCCAGCAGCTTACGCTCTAGCGGTTCTTGGGGGGAGACCCAGTACTTC	CASSLRSSGSWGETQYF
TRBV5-1	TRBJ2-1	TRBD2	.	TGCGCCAGCAGCAAACTAGCGGGAGCCTACAATGAGCAGTTCTTC	CASSKLAGAYNEQFF
TRBV19	TRBJ2-1	.	.	TGTGCCAGTAGTCGGGGCGGGCACAGCAATGAGCAGTTCTTC	CASSRGGHSNEQFF
TRBV28	TRBJ2-7	TRBD2	once	TGTGCCAGCAGTTTATGGGGAGCGGGATCATCCTACGAGCAGTACTTC	CASSLWGAGSSYEQYF
TRBV28	TRBJ2-1	TRBD2	.	TGTGCCCTCAGCGGGGGTTACAATGAGCAGTTCTTC	CALSGGYNEQFF
TRBV29-1	TRBJ2-3	.	.	TGCAGCGCCGGAATAGTCACAGATACGCAGTATTTT	CSAGIVTDTQYF
TRBV30	TRBJ1-1	.	.	TGTGCCTGGAGTGCCGCGTTAGAAGCTTTCTTT	CAWSAALEAFF
TRBV5-4	TRBJ1-6	.	once	TGTGCCAGCAGCTTGGGACAGCGCGTGGACAATTCACCCCTCCACTTT	CASSLGQRVDNSPLHF
TRBV15	TRBJ2-1	TRBD1	.	TGTGCCACCAGCCATGGCGGGGACAGGACTAATGAGCAGTTCTTC	CATSHGGDRTNEQFF
TRBV7-2	TRBJ2-7	TRBD1	.	TGTGCCAGCAGCCGCTCGGGACAGGGGTCCTACGAGCAGTACTTC	CASSRSGQGSYEQYF
TRBV27	TRBJ2-1	.	.	TGTGCCAGCAGTTTATCGGGGTTCAATGAGCAGTTCTTC	CASSLSGFNEQFF
TRBV4-1	TRBJ1-6	.	.	TGCGCCAGCAGCCAAGATCAGGGAGGCGGTTCACCCCTCCACTTT	CASSQDQGGGSPLHF
TRBV27	TRBJ2-7	TRBD2	.	TGTGCCAGCAGTTTAGCGGGAGGGTGGTACGAGCAGTACTTC	CASSLAGGWYEQYF
TRBV11-2	TRBJ2-5	TRBD2	.	TGTGCCAGCAGCTTAAGGTGGGGGGCTAGCGGGAGTGCAGAGACCCAGTACTTC	CASSLRWGASGSAETQYF
TRBV10-2	TRBJ2-7	.	.	TGCGCCAGCAGTGAGTCGAAGGTAGGGCAGGGCCAGTACTTC	CASSESKVGQGQYF
TRBV11-2	TRBJ1-2	TRBD1	medium-sized	TGTGCCAGCAGCTCGAGGGACAGGGCCCATGGCTACACCTTC	CASSSRDRAHGYTF